This T cell receptor beta chain stems from a study of control samples from healthy donors and cancer patients. The data were produced by immunoSEQ multiplex PCR, yet TCRdb's version contains in-frame clones alone and is incomplete. Among 110,000 to 150,000 clones listed, about 90% were seen once. There are 14 residues in the CDR3. Unmatched junction bases numbered 0, after V lost 0 bases and J lost 4 bases. Germline CDR1 SGHTA, CDR2 FQGTGA. The TCR was taken from a young man in good health. The sequenced sample was blood. The chain has TRBV7-3 and TRBJ2-1; 7 nucleotides agree with TRBD2. Here the CDR3 reads CASSLTGGYNEQFF. For the CDR3, the DNA is TGTGCCAGCAGCTTAACGGGGGGGTACAATGAGCAGTTCTTC.